This T cell receptor (beta chain) was identified in a study of human T cells and chemical hapten exposure. Whole-study results and caveats: While controls formed fewer of them, expanded TCRs formed significantly more large CDR3 similarity clusters.

This clonotype occurred a few times. Its target is unknown. The CDR3 extends over 15 amino acids. Trimming took off 3 bases at V and 5 bases at J, with 13 bases between the two ends. Germline CDR1 MNHNY, CDR2 SVGAGI (reference sequence). Time point specified: patch test 1, 2 weeks after DPC sensitization. Treatment here: therapeutic diphenylcyclopropenone sensitization with weekly scalp DPC. Single cDNA molecules in the library carried unique molecular identifiers attached during preparation. Authors' data handling: TCRs per sample had a median of around 100,000 and ranged from roughly 23,224 to 700,000. A single record per CDR3 protein comes from TCRdb applying MiXCR to the RACE reads. The V and J calls, along with clone size, are taken from TCRdb and not from the paper's own processing. The profile covers 150,000 to 200,000 distinct CDR3 sequences, with approximately 15% appearing a single time and 1.7% taken by the ten largest.

The sample consisted of whole blood, taken in connection with sensitization to the hapten diphenylcyclopropenone (DPC). The chain recombines TRBV6-6 with TRBJ1-4; D uncertain. The TCR sequence derives from a woman aged 25 to 45 with alopecia areata. Some clones in this sample may be carry-over from other donors' samples. The CDR3 loop is CASSYWAAPNEKLFF. CDR3 in DNA: TGTGCCAGCAGTTATTGGGCGGCACCCAATGAAAAACTGTTTTTT.